The 3 T cell receptor beta chains given below trace back to one sample, sequenced in a study of blood T cell repertoires in COVID-19. Repertoires were generated with immunoSEQ multiplex PCR, while TCRdb's copy carries only in-frame clones and drops some. Here the sample spans around 80,000 clones, 75% to 85% being singletons. The sample consisted of peripheral blood. The receptors originated from an elderly woman with acute or convalescent COVID-19.

This chain uses TRBV6-5 with TRBJ2-1; 7 bases match TRBD2. The CDR3 runs 15 residues. In germline, CDR1 is MNHEY, CDR2 SVGAGI. The J segment lost 3 bases and the V segment lost 6 bases, leaving 8 bases of the junction unmatched. CDR3: CASRTSWWDYNEQFF. Here the CDR3 DNA reads TGTGCCAGCAGGACTAGCTGGTGGGACTACAATGAGCAGTTCTTC.

The chain uses TRBV7-8 and TRBJ2-5, with 8 nucleotides matching TRBD2. Trimming removed 5 bases from V and 5 bases from J; junction bases left unmatched: 13. Germline assignment: CDR1 SGHVS and CDR2 FQNEAQ. The CDR3 runs to 16 residues. In nucleotides, the CDR3 is TGTGCCAGCAGCCCGGAGGACCTAGCGGGTAGGGAGACCCAGTACTTC. Protein: CASSPEDLAGRETQYF.

This chain uses TRBV18 with TRBJ1-1, with 8 bases lining up with TRBD1. After removal of 1 base from V and 3 bases from J, the junction contained 4 bases not matched to a gene. Germline V gene lookup returns CDR1 KGHSH and CDR2 LQKENI. CDR3 length equals 15 residues. This CDR3 reads CASSPRAGGDTEAFF. CDR3 bases: TGTGCCAGCTCACCACGTGCAGGGGGCGACACTGAAGCTTTCTTT.